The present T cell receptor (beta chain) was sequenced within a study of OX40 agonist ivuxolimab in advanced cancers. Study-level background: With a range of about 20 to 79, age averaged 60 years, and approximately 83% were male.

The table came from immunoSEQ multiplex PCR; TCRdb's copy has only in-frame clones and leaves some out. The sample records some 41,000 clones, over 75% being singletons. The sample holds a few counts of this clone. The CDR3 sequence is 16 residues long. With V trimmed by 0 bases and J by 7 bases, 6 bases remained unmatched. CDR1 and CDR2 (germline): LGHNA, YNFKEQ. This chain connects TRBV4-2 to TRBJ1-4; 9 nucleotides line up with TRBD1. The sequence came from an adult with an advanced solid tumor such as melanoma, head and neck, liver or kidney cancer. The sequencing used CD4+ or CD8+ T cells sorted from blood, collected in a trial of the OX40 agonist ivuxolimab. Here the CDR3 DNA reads TGTGCCAGCAGCCAAGATTGGGGACAGGGTAGTGAAAAACTGTTTTTT. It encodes CASSQDWGQGSEKLFF.